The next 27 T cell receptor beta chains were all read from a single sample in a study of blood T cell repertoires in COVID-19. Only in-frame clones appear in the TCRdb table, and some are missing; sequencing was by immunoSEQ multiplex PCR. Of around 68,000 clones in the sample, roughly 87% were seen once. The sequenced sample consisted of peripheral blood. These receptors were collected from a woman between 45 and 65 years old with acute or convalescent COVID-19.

Here the CDR3 DNA reads TGCAGCGTTGATGGCTCGGGCGGGGAGACCCAGTACTTC. Encoded protein: CSVDGSGGETQYF. The V gene is TRBV29-1, the J gene TRBJ2-5; perhaps TRBD2 as D (5 bases). Trimming pared 3 bases from V and 5 bases from J, leaving 13 bases between. Germline V CDR1 and CDR2: SQVTM, ANQGSEA. The CDR3 runs 13 residues.

CDR3 region: CAWSELTQYF. The CDR3 coding sequence is TGTGCCTGGAGTGAGCTTACGCAGTATTTT. V is TRBV30 and J is TRBJ2-3; unclear D gene. The V end was cut by 1 base, the J end by 8 bases, with 4 bases between. The germline CDR1 and CDR2 sequences are GTSNPN and SVGIG (reference sequence). The CDR3 runs 10 residues.

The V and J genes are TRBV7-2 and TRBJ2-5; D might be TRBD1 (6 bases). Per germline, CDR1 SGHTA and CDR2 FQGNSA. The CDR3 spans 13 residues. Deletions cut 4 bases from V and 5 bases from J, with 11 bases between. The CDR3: CASSSRGGETQYF. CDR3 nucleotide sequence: TGTGCCAGCAGCTCCAGGGGTGGTGAGACCCAGTACTTC.

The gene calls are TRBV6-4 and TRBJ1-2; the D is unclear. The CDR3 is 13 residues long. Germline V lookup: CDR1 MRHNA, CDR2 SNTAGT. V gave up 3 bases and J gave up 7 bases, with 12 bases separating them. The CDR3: CASSELPGSGYTF. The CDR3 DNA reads TGTGCCAGCAGTGAACTACCGGGTAGTGGCTACACCTTC.

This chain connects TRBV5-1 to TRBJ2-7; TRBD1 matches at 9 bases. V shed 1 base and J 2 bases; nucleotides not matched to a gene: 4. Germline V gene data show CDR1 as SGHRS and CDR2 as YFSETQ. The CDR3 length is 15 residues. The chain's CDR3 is CASSLWGDRAYEQYF. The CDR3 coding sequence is TGCGCCAGCAGCTTGTGGGGGGACAGGGCCTACGAGCAGTACTTC.

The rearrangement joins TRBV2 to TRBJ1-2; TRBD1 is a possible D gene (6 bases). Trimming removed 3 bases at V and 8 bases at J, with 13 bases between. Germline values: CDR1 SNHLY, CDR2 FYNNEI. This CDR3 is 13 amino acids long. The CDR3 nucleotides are TGTGCCAGCAGTGAGGGGGGGGCTCCCGGCTACACCTTC. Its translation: CASSEGGAPGYTF.

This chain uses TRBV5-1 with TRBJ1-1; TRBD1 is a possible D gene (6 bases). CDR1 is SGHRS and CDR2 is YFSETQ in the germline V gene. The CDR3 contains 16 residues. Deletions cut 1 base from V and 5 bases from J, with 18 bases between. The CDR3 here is CASSLRSTGWETEAFF. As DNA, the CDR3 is TGCGCCAGCAGCTTGCGGTCGACAGGTTGGGAAACTGAAGCTTTCTTT. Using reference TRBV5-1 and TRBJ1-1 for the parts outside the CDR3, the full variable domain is KAGVTQTPRYLIKTRGQQVTLSCSPISGHRSVSWYQQTPGQGLQFLFEYFSETQRNKGNFPGRFSGRQFSNSRSEMNVSTLELGDSALYLCASSLRSTGWETEAFFGQGTRLTVV.

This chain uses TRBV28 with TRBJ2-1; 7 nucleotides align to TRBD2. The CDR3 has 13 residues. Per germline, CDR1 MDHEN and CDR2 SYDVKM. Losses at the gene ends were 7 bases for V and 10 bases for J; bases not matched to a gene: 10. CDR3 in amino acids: CASTLSGSREQFF. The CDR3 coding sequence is TGTGCCAGCACCCTTAGCGGGTCCCGGGAGCAGTTCTTC.

The CDR3 spells CASSRPGDYGYTF. The CDR3 DNA reads TGTGCCAGCAGCCGGCCGGGGGACTATGGCTACACCTTC. The rearrangement links TRBV7-2 to TRBJ1-2, with D maybe TRBD1 (5 bases). Trimming cost V 5 bases and J 3 bases, with 10 bases left between them. Per germline, CDR1 SGHTA and CDR2 FQGNSA. CDR3 size: 13 residues.

The chain's CDR3 is CSASDSYEQYF. Written as DNA, the CDR3 is TGCAGTGCTAGTGATAGTTACGAGCAGTACTTC. The gene calls are TRBV20-1 and TRBJ2-7; D gene unclear. Germline CDR1 reads DFQATT; CDR2 reads SNEGSKA (reference sequence). Trimming cost V 3 bases and J 4 bases, with 7 bases left between them. The CDR3 has 11 amino acids.

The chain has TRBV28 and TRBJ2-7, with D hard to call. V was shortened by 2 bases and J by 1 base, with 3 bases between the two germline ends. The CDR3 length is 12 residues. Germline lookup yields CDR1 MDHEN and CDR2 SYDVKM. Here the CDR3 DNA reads TGTGCCAGCAGTTTACAATCCTACGAGCAGTACTTC. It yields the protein CASSLQSYEQYF. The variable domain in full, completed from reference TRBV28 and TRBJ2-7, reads DVKVTQSSRYLVKRTGEKVFLECVQDMDHENMFWYRQDPGLGLRLIYFSYDVKMKEKGDIPEGYSVSREKKERFSLILESASTNQTSMYLCASSLQSYEQYFGPGTRLTVT.

In DNA form, the CDR3 reads TGTGCCAGCAGCTCCGGGACAGATAATTCACCCCTCCACTTT. This translates into CASSSGTDNSPLHF. The V and J genes are TRBV11-1 and TRBJ1-6; 7 bases fit TRBD1. The length of the CDR3 is 14 residues. The V and J ends lost 4 bases and 5 bases, in that order; junction bases with no gene match: 2. Germline V gene lookup returns CDR1 SGHAT and CDR2 FQDESV (reference sequence).

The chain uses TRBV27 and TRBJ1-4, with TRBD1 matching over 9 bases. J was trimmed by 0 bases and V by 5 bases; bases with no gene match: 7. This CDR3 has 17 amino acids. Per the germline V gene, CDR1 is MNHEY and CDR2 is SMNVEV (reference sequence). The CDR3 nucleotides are TGTGCCAGCAGTGACAGGGGGGGTATGGCAACTAATGAAAAACTGTTTTTT. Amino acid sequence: CASSDRGGMATNEKLFF.

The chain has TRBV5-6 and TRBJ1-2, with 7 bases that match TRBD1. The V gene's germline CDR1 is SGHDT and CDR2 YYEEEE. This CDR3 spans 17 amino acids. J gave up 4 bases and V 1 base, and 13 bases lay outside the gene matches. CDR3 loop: CASSLSSDRAFGYGYTF. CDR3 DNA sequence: TGTGCCAGCAGCTTGTCTTCCGACAGGGCGTTTGGCTATGGCTACACCTTC.

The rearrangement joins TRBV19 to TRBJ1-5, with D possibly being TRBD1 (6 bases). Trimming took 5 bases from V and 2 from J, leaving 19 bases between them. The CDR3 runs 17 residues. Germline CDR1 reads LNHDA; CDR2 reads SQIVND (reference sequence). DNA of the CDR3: TGTGCCAGTAGTCGGGCAGGGGTTCTGCGAGGCAATCAGCCCCAGCATTTT. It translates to CASSRAGVLRGNQPQHF.

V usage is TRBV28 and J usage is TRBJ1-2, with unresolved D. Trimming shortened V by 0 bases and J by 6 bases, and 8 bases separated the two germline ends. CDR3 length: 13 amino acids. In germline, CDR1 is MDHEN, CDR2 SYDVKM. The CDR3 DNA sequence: TGTGCCAGCAGTTTATGGGGCCTCGATGGCTACACCTTC. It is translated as CASSLWGLDGYTF.

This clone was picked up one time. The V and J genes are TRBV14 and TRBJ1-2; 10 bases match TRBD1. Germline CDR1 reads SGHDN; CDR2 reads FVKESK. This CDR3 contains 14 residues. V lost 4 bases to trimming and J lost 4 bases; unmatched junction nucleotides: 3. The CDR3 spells CASSLGTGAYGYTF. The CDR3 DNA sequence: TGTGCCAGCAGCCTCGGGACAGGGGCCTATGGCTACACCTTC.

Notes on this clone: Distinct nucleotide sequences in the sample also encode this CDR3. CDR3 DNA: TGTGCCAGCAGTGAAACCCGGGGTAGCACTGAAGCTTTCTTT. Translating gives CASSETRGSTEAFF. The V and J genes are TRBV6-1 and TRBJ1-1; D not certain. V was pared by 2 bases and J by 4 bases, with 11 bases between. CDR1 and CDR2 (germline): MNHNS, SASEGT. The CDR3 is made up of 14 amino acids.

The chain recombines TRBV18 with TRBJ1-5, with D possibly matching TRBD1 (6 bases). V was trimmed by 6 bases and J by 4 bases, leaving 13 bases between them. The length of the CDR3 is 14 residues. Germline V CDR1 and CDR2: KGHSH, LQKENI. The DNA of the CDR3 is TGTGCCAGCTCCCTACAGGGAAATAATCAGCCCCAGCATTTT. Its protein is CASSLQGNNQPQHF.

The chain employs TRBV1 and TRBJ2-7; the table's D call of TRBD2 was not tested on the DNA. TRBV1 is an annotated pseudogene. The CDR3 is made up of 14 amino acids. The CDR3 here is CTSWRTSRFYEQYF. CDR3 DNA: TGCACCAGTTGGCGAACTAGCCGATTCTACGAGCAGTACTTC.

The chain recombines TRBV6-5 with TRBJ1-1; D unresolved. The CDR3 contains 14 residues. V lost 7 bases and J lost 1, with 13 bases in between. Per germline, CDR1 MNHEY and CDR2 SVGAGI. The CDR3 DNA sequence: TGTGCCAGCACGGGCGGGTTCGGGAACACTGAAGCTTTCTTT. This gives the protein CASTGGFGNTEAFF.

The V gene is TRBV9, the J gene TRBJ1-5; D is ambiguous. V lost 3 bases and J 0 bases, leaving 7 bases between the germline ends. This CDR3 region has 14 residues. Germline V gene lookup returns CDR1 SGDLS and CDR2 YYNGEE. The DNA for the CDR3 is TGTGCCAGCAGCGCTGGAGATAGCAATCAGCCCCAGCATTTT. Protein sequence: CASSAGDSNQPQHF.

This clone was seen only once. CDR3 protein: CASSLSEGARGYGYTF. CDR3 nucleotides: TGTGCCAGCAGTTTATCAGAGGGGGCGAGGGGCTATGGCTACACCTTC. V and J are TRBV27 and TRBJ1-2, with 7 positions matching TRBD1. CDR1 and CDR2 (germline): MNHEY, SMNVEV (reference sequence). The CDR3 is made up of 16 amino acids. The V and J ends lost 0 bases and 4 bases, in that order; junction bases with no gene match: 8.

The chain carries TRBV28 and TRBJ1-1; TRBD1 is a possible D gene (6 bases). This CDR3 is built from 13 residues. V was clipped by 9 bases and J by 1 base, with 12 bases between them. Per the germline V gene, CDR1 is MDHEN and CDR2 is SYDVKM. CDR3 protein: CASQVQGNTEAFF. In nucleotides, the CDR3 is TGTGCCAGTCAAGTACAGGGGAACACTGAAGCTTTCTTT.

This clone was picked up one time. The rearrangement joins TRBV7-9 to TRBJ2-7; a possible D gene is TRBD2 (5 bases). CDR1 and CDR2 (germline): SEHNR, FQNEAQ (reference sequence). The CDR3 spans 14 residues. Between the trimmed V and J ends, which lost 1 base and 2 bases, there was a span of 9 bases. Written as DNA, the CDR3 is TGTGCCAGCAGCTTAGGGCTAGCAGCCTACGAGCAGTACTTC. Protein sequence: CASSLGLAAYEQYF.

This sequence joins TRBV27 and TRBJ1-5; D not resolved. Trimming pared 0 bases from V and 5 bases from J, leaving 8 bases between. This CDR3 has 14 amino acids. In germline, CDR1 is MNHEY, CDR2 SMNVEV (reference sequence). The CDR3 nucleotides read TGTGCCAGCAGTTTATCGGGCAACTATCAGCCCCAGCATTTT. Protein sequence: CASSLSGNYQPQHF.

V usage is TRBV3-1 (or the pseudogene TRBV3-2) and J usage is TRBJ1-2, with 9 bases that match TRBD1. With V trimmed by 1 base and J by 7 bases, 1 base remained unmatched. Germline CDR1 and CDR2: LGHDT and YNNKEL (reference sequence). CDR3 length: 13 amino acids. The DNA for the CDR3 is TGTGCCAGCAGCCAAGGGACAGGGGCTGGCTACACCTTC. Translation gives CASSQGTGAGYTF.